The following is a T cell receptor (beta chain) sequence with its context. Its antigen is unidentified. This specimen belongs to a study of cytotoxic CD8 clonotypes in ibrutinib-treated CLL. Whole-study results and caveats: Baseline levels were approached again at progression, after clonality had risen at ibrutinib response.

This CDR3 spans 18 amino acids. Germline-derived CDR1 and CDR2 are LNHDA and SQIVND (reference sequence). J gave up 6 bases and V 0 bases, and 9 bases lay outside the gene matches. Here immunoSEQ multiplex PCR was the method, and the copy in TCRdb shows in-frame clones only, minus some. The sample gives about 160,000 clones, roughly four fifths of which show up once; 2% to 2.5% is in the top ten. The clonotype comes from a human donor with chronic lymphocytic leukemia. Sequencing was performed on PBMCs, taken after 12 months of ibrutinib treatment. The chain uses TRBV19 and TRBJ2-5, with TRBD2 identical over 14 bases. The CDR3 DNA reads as TGTGCCAGTAGTATAGATCCCCGGACTAGCGGGGGGTTAAAGACCCAGTACTTC. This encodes CASSIDPRTSGGLKTQYF.